This TCR beta chain originates from a study of T-cell memory formation after mild COVID-19 (dated by TCRdb to about 2021). As for the study more broadly: TCR sequence clusters from the two donors were largely donor specific. The cohort comprised two young, previously healthy adult volunteers, one female and one male. T-cell clones expanding and contracting after mild COVID-19 in a couple of donors were tracked by longitudinal TCRalpha and TCRbeta repertoire sequencing. Study-wide conclusions, independent of this receptor: Contracting CD4+ clones were found mainly in CM and EM memory subsets, while CD8+ clones were enriched in EMRA. Some responding clones were detected in pre-infection memory, which suggested that pre-existing cross-reactive memory T cells had joined the SARS-CoV-2 response. The second-wave clones that peaked on day 37 were not confirmed to be SARS-CoV-2 specific. Balanced CD4/CD8 phenotypes were observed for clones contracting from day 15 to 85, whereas a bias towards CD4+ was observed for a second wave of clones expanding from day 15 to 37. Only a couple of mild cases were covered in the study, and larger cohorts including severe cases with pre-infection samples were considered necessary.

This clonotype was observed many times. Its antigen is currently not known. No qualities accompany the bases; no much larger clone lies one base away. Ficoll-Paque density gradient centrifugation was used to isolate PBMCs. CDR1 and CDR2 were assigned from the germline V gene as SGHRS and YFSETQ. Relative to germline, V is 0 bases shorter and J is 6 bases shorter, with 9 bases between their ends. From its cysteine to its phenylalanine, the CDR3 spans 13 amino acids. The entry retains the CDR3 DNA only, 39 bases that are in frame from base 1. Sequenced using an Illumina NovaSeq 6000. TCRalpha and TCRbeta cDNA libraries were constructed by 5'RACE with constant-segment primers, with sample barcodes and unique molecular identifiers being introduced. Trizol reagent was used to extract RNA from every sample. The libraries were amplified in two PCR steps, and the second step added a second sample barcode and Illumina TruSeq adapters. Sequencing of libraries was performed on an Illumina NovaSeq with 2 x 150 bp paired-end reads. Processing in the source paper ran as follows. Demultiplexing of reads and collapsing into UMI-guided consensus sequences were performed with migec v1.2.7. Using mixcr v2.1.11, the UMI consensuses were aligned to TRA and TRB V and J templates and assembled into clonotypes. Clonotypes were classified as expanded or contracted when called significant by both edgeR and NoisET, with noise models trained on biological replicates. edgeR calls used a false discovery rate-adjusted p below 0.01 and a log2 fold-change threshold of 1. As an exploratory analysis of dynamics, max-normalized trajectories of the 1000 most abundant clonotypes were examined by PCA with hierarchical clustering. Separately sequenced CD4+ and CD8+ repertoires were used to assign a CD4 or CD8 phenotype to each responding clone. The raw public data were reprocessed by TCRdb itself: fastp quality trimming at Q25, MiXCR clonotype calling, in-frame beta chains only. Rows matching on CDR3 protein sequence are summarized as one entry with the most common DNA and genes. TCRdb, not the authors, supplied the V and J calls. The sample has about 470,000 distinct CDR3 sequences on record, about 20% of them singletons. Roughly 12% of the sample rests with the top ten.

This receptor chain uses TRBV5-1 and TRBJ1-2; the D gene is not confidently resolved. Material for sequencing was PBMCs or a T cell subset sorted from them (not recorded which). This TCR came from an adult woman who had mild COVID-19 (a few samples of this study predate the infection). The sample titles of this study are shuffled in the database, so cell type and time point are left out; the donor was told from shared clones. The CDR3 region reads CASSLDSLDGYTF. The DNA sequence is given as TGCGCCAGCAGCTTGGACAGCCTCGATGGCTACACCTTC.